Presented here are 5 T cell receptor beta chains from one specimen sequenced in a study of CD8 T cells in Susac syndrome. Random hexamers served to reverse transcribe roughly 0.45 to 1 ug RNA. TCRdb redid the calling of the immunoSEQ multiplex PCR reads with MiXCR, one entry per CDR3 protein. The table lists about 180,000 distinct CDR3 sequences, around 94% of them singletons, with 0.099% in the top ten. Input material: CD4+ T cells from PBMCs. The receptors originated from a human donor with Susac syndrome.

V gene TRBV18 combines with J gene TRBJ2-3; 7 bases agree with TRBD1. The V gene's germline CDR1 is KGHSH and CDR2 LQKENI. The CDR3 runs 15 residues. The ends lost 0 bases at V and 5 bases at J; junction bases unmatched: 5. Here the CDR3 DNA reads TGTGCCAGCTCACCACCCGACAGGGCGGTAGATACGCAGTATTTT. Its protein is CASSPPDRAVDTQYF.

This clonotype was seen only once. This chain uses TRBV5-1 with TRBJ2-7, with D hard to call. Germline CDR1 is SGHRS and CDR2 is YFSETQ. This CDR3 region has 15 residues. Trimming removed 4 bases at V and 0 bases at J, with 14 bases between. CDR3 DNA sequence: TGCGCCAGCAGCCGCCTCTTATCGAGCTCCTACGAGCAGTACTTC. It translates to CASSRLLSSSYEQYF.

The chain combines TRBV20-1 with TRBJ2-1, with 9 bases identical to TRBD2. The CDR3 consists of 15 residues. Germline trimming cut 6 bases from V and 4 bases from J; bases unmatched to any gene: 10. The germline CDR1 and CDR2 sequences are DFQATT and SNEGSKA (reference sequence). CDR3 loop: CSATSGLAGYNEQFF. The CDR3 DNA reads TGCAGTGCCACAAGCGGGCTAGCGGGGTACAATGAGCAGTTCTTC.

This clonotype was detected only once. Here the CDR3 reads CASSWGTGQQPQHF. CDR3 nucleotide sequence: TGTGCCAGCAGTTGGGGGACAGGGCAGCAGCCCCAGCATTTT. This chain links TRBV28 with TRBJ1-5; TRBD1 matches at 9 bases. Unmatched junction bases numbered 5, after V lost 4 bases and J lost 7 bases. From germline, CDR1 is MDHEN and CDR2 SYDVKM. This CDR3 has 14 amino acids. The entire variable domain, with the rest obtained from reference TRBV28 and TRBJ1-5, is as follows: DVKVTQSSRYLVKRTGEKVFLECVQDMDHENMFWYRQDPGLGLRLIYFSYDVKMKEKGDIPEGYSVSREKKERFSLILESASTNQTSMYLCASSWGTGQQPQHFGDGTRLSIL.

The V gene is TRBV7-2, the J gene TRBJ2-5, with D possibly matching TRBD1 (6 bases). Per germline, CDR1 SGHTA and CDR2 FQGNSA. This CDR3 has 15 amino acids. Trimming left V 0 bases short and J 5 bases short, with 13 bases between. The DNA of the CDR3 is TGTGCCAGCAGCTTAGCCCCAGGGGCAGGGGAGACCCAGTACTTC. Residues: CASSLAPGAGETQYF.